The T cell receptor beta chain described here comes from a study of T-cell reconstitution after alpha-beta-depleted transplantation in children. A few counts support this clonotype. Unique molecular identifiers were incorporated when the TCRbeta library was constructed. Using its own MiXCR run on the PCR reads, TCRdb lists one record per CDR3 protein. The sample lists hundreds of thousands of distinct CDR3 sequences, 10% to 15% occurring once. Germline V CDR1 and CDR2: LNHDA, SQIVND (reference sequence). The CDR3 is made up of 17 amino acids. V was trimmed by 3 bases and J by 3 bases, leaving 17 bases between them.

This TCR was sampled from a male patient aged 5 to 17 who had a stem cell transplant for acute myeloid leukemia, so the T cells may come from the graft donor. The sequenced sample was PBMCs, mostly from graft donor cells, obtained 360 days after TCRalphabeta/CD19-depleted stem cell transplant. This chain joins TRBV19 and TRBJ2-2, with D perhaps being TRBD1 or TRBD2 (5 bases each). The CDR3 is CASSIPSGASHTGELFF. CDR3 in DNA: TGTGCCAGTAGTATTCCCTCCGGGGCCTCCCACACCGGGGAGCTGTTTTTT.